The clone carrying this T cell receptor (beta chain) was seen at least ten times. The ends lost 5 bases at V and 11 bases at J; junction bases unmatched: 10. Per germline, CDR1 LGHNA and CDR2 YSLEER. The CDR3 covers 16 residues. In the original analysis: Sample-level TCR yields exhibited a median of roughly 96,000, with a range of about 20,000 to 690,600. TCRdb processed the RACE reads anew with MiXCR; each CDR3 protein has one entry. None of the V and J calls come from the authors' own analysis; TCRdb made them. The data contain around 65,000 distinct CDR3 sequences, roughly 6.1% of them seen just once; the ten biggest clones take up 3% to 4%. This specimen comes from a study of human T cells and chemical hapten exposure. Time point meaning: healthy volunteer bleed at 6 weeks. The authors' total RNA extraction used unfractionated whole blood.

The chain links TRBV4-3 to TRBJ1-6, with 12 bases lining up with TRBD1. The source is a female donor in good health. Some clones in this sample may be carry-over from other donors' samples. The sample taken for sequencing was whole blood. The CDR3 sequence: CASSREAGQGATPLHF. The DNA for the CDR3 is TGCGCCAGCAGCAGAGAGGCGGGACAGGGGGCAACACCCCTCCACTTT.